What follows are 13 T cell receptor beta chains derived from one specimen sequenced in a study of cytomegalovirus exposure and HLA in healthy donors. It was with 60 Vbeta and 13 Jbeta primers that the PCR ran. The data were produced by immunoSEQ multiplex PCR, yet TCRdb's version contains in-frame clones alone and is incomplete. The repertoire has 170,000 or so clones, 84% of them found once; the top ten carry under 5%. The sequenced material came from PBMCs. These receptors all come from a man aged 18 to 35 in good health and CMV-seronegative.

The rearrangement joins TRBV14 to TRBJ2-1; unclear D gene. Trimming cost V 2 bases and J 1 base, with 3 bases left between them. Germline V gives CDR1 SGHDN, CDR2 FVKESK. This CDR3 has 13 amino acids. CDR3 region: CASSQLSYNEQFF. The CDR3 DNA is TGTGCCAGCAGCCAACTATCCTACAATGAGCAGTTCTTC.

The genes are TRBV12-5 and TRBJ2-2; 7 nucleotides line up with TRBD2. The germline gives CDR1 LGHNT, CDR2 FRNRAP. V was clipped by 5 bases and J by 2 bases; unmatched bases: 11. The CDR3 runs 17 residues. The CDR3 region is CASGPPGRRRNTGELFF. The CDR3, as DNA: TGTGCTAGTGGTCCTCCCGGGAGGAGAAGAAACACCGGGGAGCTGTTTTTT.

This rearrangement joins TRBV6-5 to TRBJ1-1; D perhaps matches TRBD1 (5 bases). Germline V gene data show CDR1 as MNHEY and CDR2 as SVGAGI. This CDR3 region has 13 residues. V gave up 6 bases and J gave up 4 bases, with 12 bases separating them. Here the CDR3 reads CASRGVFGTEAFF. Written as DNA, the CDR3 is TGTGCCAGCAGAGGGGTTTTTGGCACTGAAGCTTTCTTT.

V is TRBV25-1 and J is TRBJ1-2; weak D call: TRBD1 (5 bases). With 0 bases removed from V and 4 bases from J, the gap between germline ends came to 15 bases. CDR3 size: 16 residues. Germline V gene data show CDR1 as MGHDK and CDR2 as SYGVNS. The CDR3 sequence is CASSEYGGGEFYGYTF. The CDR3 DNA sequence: TGTGCCAGCAGTGAATATGGCGGAGGGGAATTCTATGGCTACACCTTC.

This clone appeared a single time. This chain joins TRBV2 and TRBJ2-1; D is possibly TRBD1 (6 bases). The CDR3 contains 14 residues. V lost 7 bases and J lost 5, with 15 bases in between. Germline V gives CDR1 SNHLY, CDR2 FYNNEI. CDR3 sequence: CASNYRVENNEQFF. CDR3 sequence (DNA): TGTGCCAGCAATTACAGGGTCGAAAACAATGAGCAGTTCTTC.

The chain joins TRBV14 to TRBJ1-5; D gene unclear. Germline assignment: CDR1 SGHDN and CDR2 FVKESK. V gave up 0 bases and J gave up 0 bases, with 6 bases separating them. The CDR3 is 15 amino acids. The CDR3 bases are TGTGCCAGCAGCCAAGATCGGGATAGCAATCAGCCCCAGCATTTT. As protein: CASSQDRDSNQPQHF.

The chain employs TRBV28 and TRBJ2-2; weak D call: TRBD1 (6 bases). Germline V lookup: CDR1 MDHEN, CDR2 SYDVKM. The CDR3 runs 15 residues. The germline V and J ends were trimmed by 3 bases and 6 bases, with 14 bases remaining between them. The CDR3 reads CASSFSYRAAGELFF. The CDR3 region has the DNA TGTGCCAGCAGTTTTTCATACAGGGCTGCCGGGGAGCTGTTTTTT. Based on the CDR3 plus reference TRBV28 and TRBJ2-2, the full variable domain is DVKVTQSSRYLVKRTGEKVFLECVQDMDHENMFWYRQDPGLGLRLIYFSYDVKMKEKGDIPEGYSVSREKKERFSLILESASTNQTSMYLCASSFSYRAAGELFFGEGSRLTVL.

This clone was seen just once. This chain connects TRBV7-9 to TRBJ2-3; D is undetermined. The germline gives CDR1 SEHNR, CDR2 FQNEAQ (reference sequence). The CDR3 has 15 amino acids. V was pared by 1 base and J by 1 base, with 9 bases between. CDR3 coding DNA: TGTGCCAGCAGCTTAGAGGAGATTGGCACAGATACGCAGTATTTT. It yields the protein CASSLEEIGTDTQYF.

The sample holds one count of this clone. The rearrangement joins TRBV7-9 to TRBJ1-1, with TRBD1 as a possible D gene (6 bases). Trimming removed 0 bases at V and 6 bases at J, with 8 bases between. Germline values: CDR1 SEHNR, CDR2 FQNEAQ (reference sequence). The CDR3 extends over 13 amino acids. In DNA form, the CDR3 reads TGTGCCAGCAGCTTAGCCACAGGGTCTGAAGCTTTCTTT. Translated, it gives CASSLATGSEAFF. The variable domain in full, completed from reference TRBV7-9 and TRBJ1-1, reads DTGVSQNPRHKITKRGQNVTFRCDPISEHNRLYWYRQTLGQGPEFLTYFQNEAQLEKSRLLSDRFSAERPKGSFSTLEIQRTEQGDSAMYLCASSLATGSEAFFGQGTRLTVV.

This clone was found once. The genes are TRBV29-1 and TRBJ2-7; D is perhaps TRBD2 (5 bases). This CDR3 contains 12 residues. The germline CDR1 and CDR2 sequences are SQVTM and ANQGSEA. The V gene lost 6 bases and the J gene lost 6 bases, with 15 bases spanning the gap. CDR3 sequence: CSVETRKSEQYF. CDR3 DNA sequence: TGCAGCGTGGAAACTAGAAAATCCGAGCAGTACTTC.

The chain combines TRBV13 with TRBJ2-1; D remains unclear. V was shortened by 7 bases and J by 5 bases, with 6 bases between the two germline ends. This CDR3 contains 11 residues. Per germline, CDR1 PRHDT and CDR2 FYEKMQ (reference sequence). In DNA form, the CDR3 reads TGTGCCAGCATGGCGGACAATGAGCAGTTCTTC. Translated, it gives CASMADNEQFF.

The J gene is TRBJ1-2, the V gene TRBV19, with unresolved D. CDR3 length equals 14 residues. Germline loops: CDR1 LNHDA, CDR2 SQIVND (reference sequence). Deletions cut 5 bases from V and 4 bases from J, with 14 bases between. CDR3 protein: CASSPNGNLYGYTF. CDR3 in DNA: TGTGCCAGTAGTCCGAACGGGAACCTCTATGGCTACACCTTC.

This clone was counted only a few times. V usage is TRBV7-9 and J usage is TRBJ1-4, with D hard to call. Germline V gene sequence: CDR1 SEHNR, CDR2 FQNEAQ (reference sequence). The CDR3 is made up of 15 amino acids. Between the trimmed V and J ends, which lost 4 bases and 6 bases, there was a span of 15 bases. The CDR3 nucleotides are TGTGCCAGCAGCTCGGGATTTAAGGTGGATGAAAAACTGTTTTTT. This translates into CASSSGFKVDEKLFF.